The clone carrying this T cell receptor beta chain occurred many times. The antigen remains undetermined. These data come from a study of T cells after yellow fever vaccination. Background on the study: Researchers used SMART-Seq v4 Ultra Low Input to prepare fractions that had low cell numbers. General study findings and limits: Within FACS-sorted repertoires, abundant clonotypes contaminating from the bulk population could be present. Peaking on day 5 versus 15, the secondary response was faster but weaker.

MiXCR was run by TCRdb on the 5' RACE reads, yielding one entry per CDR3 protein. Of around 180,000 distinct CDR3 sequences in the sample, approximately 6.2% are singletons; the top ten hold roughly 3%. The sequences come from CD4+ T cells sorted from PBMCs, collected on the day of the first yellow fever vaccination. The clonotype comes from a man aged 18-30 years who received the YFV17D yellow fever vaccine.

DNA of the CDR3: TGCGCCAGCAGGGGGTTTCTGAAGGGGACTGAAGCTTTCTTT. Residues: CASRGFLKGTEAFF. The chain combines TRBV4-1 with TRBJ1-1, with a tentative D call TRBD1 (5 bases). CDR1 and CDR2 (germline): MGHRA, YSYEKL. V lost 6 bases to trimming and J lost 5 bases, with 16 bases between them. This CDR3 region has 14 residues.